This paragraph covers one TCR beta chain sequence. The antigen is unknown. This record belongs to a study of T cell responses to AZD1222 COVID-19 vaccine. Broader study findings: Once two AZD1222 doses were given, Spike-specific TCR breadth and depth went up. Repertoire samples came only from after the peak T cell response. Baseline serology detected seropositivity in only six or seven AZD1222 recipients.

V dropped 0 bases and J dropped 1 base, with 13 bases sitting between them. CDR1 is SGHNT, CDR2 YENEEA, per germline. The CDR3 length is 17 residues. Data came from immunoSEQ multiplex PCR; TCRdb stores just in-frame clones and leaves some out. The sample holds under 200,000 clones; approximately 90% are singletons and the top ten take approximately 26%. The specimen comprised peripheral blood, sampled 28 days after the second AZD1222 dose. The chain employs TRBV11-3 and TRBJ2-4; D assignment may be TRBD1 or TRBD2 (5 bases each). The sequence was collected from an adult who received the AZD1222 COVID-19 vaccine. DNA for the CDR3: TGTGCCAGCAGCTTAGAGGGGGTGGAGGTTGCCAAAAACATTCAGTACTTC. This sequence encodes CASSLEGVEVAKNIQYF.